These 25 T cell receptor beta chains came from one sample sequenced in a study of chronic HIV infection and antiretroviral therapy. Via MiXCR, TCRdb re-called the 5' RACE reads, giving one row per CDR3 protein. The sample holds 40,000 to 50,000 distinct CDR3 sequences, 19% seen once. The sequencing input was peripheral blood. Receptor source: an adult who had HIV and had not received antiretroviral therapy, or was an uninfected healthy control (not recorded which).

The chain carries TRBV10-3 and TRBJ1-1; D uncertain. The CDR3 runs to 12 residues. Germline V CDR1 and CDR2: ENHRY, SYGVKD. V was trimmed by 7 bases and J by 2 bases, leaving 8 bases between them. This CDR3 is CAIKQPNTEAFF. The CDR3 nucleotides read TGTGCCATCAAACAGCCCAACACTGAAGCTTTCTTT.

Note on this clonotype: A much larger clone is a single base away; this may be a read error. The chain couples TRBV28 to TRBJ2-7; D gene unclear. CDR3 length: 10 residues. Germline CDR1 MDHEN, CDR2 SYDVKM. The germline V and J ends were trimmed by 5 bases and 4 bases, with 3 bases remaining between them. The CDR3 here is CASSVYEQYF. The CDR3 region has the DNA TGTGCCAGCAGTGTGTACGAGCAGTACTTC.

This clonotype was seen a handful of times. This sequence joins TRBV12-3 or TRBV12-4 and TRBJ2-4; TRBD1 might be the D (7 bases). V lost 3 bases, J lost 8 bases, and 11 bases lay in between. The CDR3 is 13 residues long. The CDR3 is CASSLGQRDIQYF. The CDR3 DNA sequence: TGTGCCAGCAGTTTGGGACAGCGGGACATTCAGTACTTC.

The chain couples TRBV30 to TRBJ1-5; TRBD1 might be the D (5 bases). The V and J ends lost 5 bases and 0 bases respectively, with 8 bases between them. The CDR3 length is 13 residues. Per germline, CDR1 GTSNPN and CDR2 SVGIG (reference sequence). The CDR3 DNA reads as TGTGCCTGGGGGGACGCTAGCAATCAGCCCCAGCATTTT. Its translation: CAWGDASNQPQHF.

On this clonotype: One junction end does not reproduce the germline sequence, and a read error may be involved. V gene TRBV29-1 combines with J gene TRBJ1-1; unclear D gene. This CDR3 has 14 residues. The germline V gene encodes CDR1 SQVTM and CDR2 ANQGSEA. The CDR3 nucleotides are TGCAGCGTTGAACGAGGAAGGCAGAACACTGTAGCTTTCTTT. It is translated as CSVERGRQNTVAFF.

This clonotype turned up a few times. V usage is TRBV5-1 and J usage is TRBJ2-1; D uncertain. Per germline, CDR1 SGHRS and CDR2 YFSETQ. The CDR3 has 12 residues. V was clipped by 4 bases and J by 6 bases, with 8 bases between them. The CDR3 nucleotides are TGCGCCAGCAGCGTACCAGGCAATGAGCAGTTCTTC. It codes for CASSVPGNEQFF.

This clonotype was found a few times. The genes are TRBV27 and TRBJ2-1; weak D call: TRBD2 (5 bases). Trimming shortened V by 5 bases and J by 2 bases, and 10 bases separated the two germline ends. Germline loops: CDR1 MNHEY, CDR2 SMNVEV (reference sequence). The CDR3 loop spans 14 amino acids. The CDR3 sequence: CASSPLAAYNEQFF. The CDR3 DNA reads TGTGCCAGCAGTCCCCTAGCTGCCTACAATGAGCAGTTCTTC.

V and J are TRBV6-1 and TRBJ2-7; a possible D gene is TRBD1 (6 bases). Trimming took off 6 bases at V and 6 bases at J, with 15 bases between the two ends. Per the germline V gene, CDR1 is MNHNS and CDR2 is SASEGT. This CDR3 has 13 amino acids. The CDR3 DNA reads TGTGCCAGCAGCGCGAACAGGGCCTCCGAGCAGTACTTC. This gives the protein CASSANRASEQYF.

This rearrangement joins TRBV28 to TRBJ2-4, with D tentatively TRBD1 (5 bases). The ends were cut back, 3 bases at V and 0 bases at J, with 12 bases in the middle. The CDR3 runs to 16 residues. The V gene's germline CDR1 is MDHEN and CDR2 SYDVKM. In nucleotides, the CDR3 is TGTGCCAGCAGTTTGCAGGGAATACTAGCCAAAAACATTCAGTACTTC. It codes for CASSLQGILAKNIQYF.

V is TRBV7-8 and J is TRBJ2-3; tentative D call: TRBD2 (7 bases). CDR3 length equals 16 residues. The V gene lost 4 bases and the J gene lost 0 bases, with 14 bases spanning the gap. Per germline, CDR1 SGHVS and CDR2 FQNEAQ. The CDR3: CASSYVGRGSTDTQYF. As DNA, the CDR3 is TGTGCCAGCAGCTACGTTGGGAGGGGGAGCACAGATACGCAGTATTTT. The full variable domain, in which reference TRBV7-8 and TRBJ2-3 provide the parts outside the CDR3, is GAGVSQSPRYKVAKRGQDVALRCDPISGHVSLFWYQQALGQGPEFLTYFQNEAQLDKSGLPSDRFFAERPEGSVSTLKIQRTQQEDSAVYLCASSYVGRGSTDTQYFGPGTRLTVL.

This clonotype has a handful of counts. The gene calls are TRBV29-1 and TRBJ2-5; unclear D gene. V dropped 4 bases and J dropped 3 bases, with 12 bases sitting between them. Germline CDR1 reads SQVTM; CDR2 reads ANQGSEA. The CDR3 has 13 amino acids. Here the CDR3 reads CSVALGSKETQYF. The CDR3 bases are TGCAGCGTTGCCCTCGGTTCGAAAGAGACCCAGTACTTC.

This clonotype showed up many times. The chain combines TRBV10-2 with TRBJ2-2; TRBD2 matches at 11 bases. Germline CDR1 WSHSY, CDR2 SAAADI. This CDR3 region has 14 residues. Trimming cost V 9 bases and J 6 bases; bases outside gene matches: 6. CDR3 amino acids: CASRLAGRAGELFF. The DNA of the CDR3 is TGCGCCAGTAGACTAGCGGGAAGGGCCGGGGAGCTGTTTTTT.

Only a few counts were recorded for this clonotype. The chain combines TRBV6-5 with TRBJ1-2; TRBD1 might be the D (6 bases). The CDR3 is 14 residues long. Germline V gives CDR1 MNHEY, CDR2 SVGAGI. V lost 7 bases to trimming and J lost 0 bases, with 12 bases between them. The CDR3 is CASTRGAPNYGYTF. The CDR3 DNA follows: TGTGCCAGCACGAGGGGGGCGCCTAACTATGGCTACACCTTC.

This clonotype was picked up a small number of times. V gene TRBV29-1 combines with J gene TRBJ1-2; D not resolved. CDR1 is SQVTM, CDR2 ANQGSEA, per germline. V was shortened by 3 bases and J by 0 bases, with 5 bases between the two germline ends. This CDR3 comprises 12 residues. CDR3 sequence (DNA): TGCAGCGTTGACAGTTCTAACTATGGCTACACCTTC. Translated: CSVDSSNYGYTF.

This chain uses TRBV29-1 with TRBJ1-2; 8 bases align to TRBD1. V was pared by 4 bases and J by 5 bases, with 3 bases of the junction left unmatched. CDR3 size: 12 residues. Per the germline V gene, CDR1 is SQVTM and CDR2 is ANQGSEA. The CDR3 here is CSVARTGYGYTF. The CDR3 DNA reads as TGCAGCGTTGCTAGGACAGGGTATGGCTACACCTTC.

The chain joins TRBV11-3 to TRBJ2-2; D is perhaps TRBD1 (5 bases). This CDR3 is built from 13 residues. Germline V gives CDR1 SGHNT, CDR2 YENEEA. The ends were cut back, 5 bases at V and 6 bases at J, with 10 bases in the middle. CDR3 DNA sequence: TGTGCCAGCAGCCGAGCAGGGTCCGGGGAGCTGTTTTTT. The encoded protein is CASSRAGSGELFF.

The rearrangement links TRBV11-2 to TRBJ1-2; D uncertain. The CDR3 consists of 15 residues. V was shortened by 5 bases and J by 4 bases, with 17 bases between the two germline ends. In germline, CDR1 is SGHAT, CDR2 FQNNGV. The CDR3 DNA follows: TGTGCCAGCAGCCCGGTTACTCAGACGATCTATGGCTACACCTTC. It encodes CASSPVTQTIYGYTF.

The DNA for the CDR3 is TGTGCCAGCAGTATAGCGGGAGGAGGGAATGAGCAGTTCTTC. Translation gives CASSIAGGGNEQFF. V and J are TRBV28 and TRBJ2-1; TRBD2 matches at 10 bases. Losses at the gene ends were 5 bases for V and 7 bases for J; bases not matched to a gene: 5. Looked up from germline, CDR1 is MDHEN and CDR2 is SYDVKM. The CDR3 is 14 residues long.

The chain employs TRBV6-5 and TRBJ1-6; D is perhaps TRBD1 (5 bases). Germline CDR1 is MNHEY and CDR2 is SVGAGI. Trimming cost V 8 bases and J 3 bases, with 11 bases left between them. The CDR3 runs to 14 residues. The DNA for the CDR3 is TGTGCCAGCGGAAGCAGGGTCTATAATTCACCCCTCCACTTT. Translated: CASGSRVYNSPLHF.

In its sample, this clonotype was seen a few times. V is TRBV24-1 and J is TRBJ2-3; D remains ambiguous. Germline CDR1 is KGHDR and CDR2 is SFDVKD. This CDR3 contains 13 residues. Trimming removed 4 bases from V and 0 bases from J, with 4 bases in between. The CDR3 region has the DNA TGTGCCACCAGTGAAACAAGCACAGATACGCAGTATTTT. Encoded protein: CATSETSTDTQYF.

The chain carries TRBV7-9 and TRBJ2-1; 7 bases line up with TRBD1. Germline lookup yields CDR1 SEHNR and CDR2 FQNEAQ (reference sequence). This CDR3 contains 15 residues. Germline trimming cut 5 bases from V and 2 bases from J; bases unmatched to any gene: 6. CDR3 protein: CASSRGGITYNEQFF. In DNA, the CDR3 is TGTGCCAGCAGCCGAGGGGGCATCACCTACAATGAGCAGTTCTTC.

This clonotype came up a few times. V is TRBV28 and J is TRBJ2-1, with TRBD2 matching 11 bases. The CDR3 length is 20 residues. V shed 3 bases and J 0 bases; nucleotides not matched to a gene: 13. Germline CDR1 reads MDHEN; CDR2 reads SYDVKM. CDR3 nucleotide sequence: TGTGCCAGCAGTTTCCCCTTACTAGCGGGAGAACTCCTCTCCTACAATGAGCAGTTCTTC. Protein sequence: CASSFPLLAGELLSYNEQFF.

This clonotype showed up just a few times. The rearrangement links TRBV28 to TRBJ2-4; 7 positions match TRBD2. Germline lookup yields CDR1 MDHEN and CDR2 SYDVKM. This CDR3 spans 16 amino acids. With V trimmed by 5 bases and J by 8 bases, 15 bases remained unmatched. CDR3 sequence: CASSLSFAGERDIQYF. CDR3 nucleotide sequence: TGTGCCAGCAGTCTATCCTTTGCGGGAGAACGAGACATTCAGTACTTC. The full variable domain, with the rest looked up from reference TRBV28 and TRBJ2-4, is DVKVTQSSRYLVKRTGEKVFLECVQDMDHENMFWYRQDPGLGLRLIYFSYDVKMKEKGDIPEGYSVSREKKERFSLILESASTNQTSMYLCASSLSFAGERDIQYFGAGTRLSVL.

CDR3 in amino acids: CSVGVPGGNTGELFF. The CDR3 DNA is TGCAGCGTGGGAGTGCCCGGAGGGAACACCGGGGAGCTGTTTTTT. The chain recombines TRBV29-1 with TRBJ2-2; possible D gene TRBD2, 5 bases. From germline, CDR1 is SQVTM and CDR2 ANQGSEA. Trimming stripped 6 bases from V and 1 base from J, with 15 bases between. The CDR3 is made up of 15 amino acids.

The genes are TRBV20-1 and TRBJ2-5; D may be TRBD2 (5 bases). The CDR3 extends over 13 amino acids. CDR1 is DFQATT and CDR2 is SNEGSKA in the germline V gene (reference sequence). Trimming cost V 6 bases and J 1 base, with 12 bases left between them. CDR3 residues: CSALPSFQETQYF. DNA for the CDR3: TGCAGTGCCCTACCTAGCTTCCAAGAGACCCAGTACTTC.